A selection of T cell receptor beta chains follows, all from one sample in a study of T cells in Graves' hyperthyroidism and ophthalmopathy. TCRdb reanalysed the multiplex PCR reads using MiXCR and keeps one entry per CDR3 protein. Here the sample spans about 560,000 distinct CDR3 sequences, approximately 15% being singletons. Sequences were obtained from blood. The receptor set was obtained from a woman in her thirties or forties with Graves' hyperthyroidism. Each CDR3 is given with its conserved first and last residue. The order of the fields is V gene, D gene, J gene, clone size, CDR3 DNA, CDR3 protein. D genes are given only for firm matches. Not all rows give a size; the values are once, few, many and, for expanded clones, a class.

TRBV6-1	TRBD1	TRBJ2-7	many	TGTGCCAGCAGTGAAGGGAGTTGGGGACAGCTTTACGAGCAGTACTTC	CASSEGSWGQLYEQYF
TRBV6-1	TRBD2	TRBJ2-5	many	TGTGCCAGCAACCCTGGGAGGGCTGAGACCCAGTACTTC	CASNPGRAETQYF
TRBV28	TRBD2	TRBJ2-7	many	TGTGCCAGCAGCCCCCCGGGAGCGGGAGCTTGGGAGCAGTACTTC	CASSPPGAGAWEQYF
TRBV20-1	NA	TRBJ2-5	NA	TGCAGTGCTAGTTTCGGGGCCCAAGAGACCCAGTACTTC	CSASFGAQETQYF
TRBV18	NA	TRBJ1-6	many	TGTGCCAGCTCACCCCAGGGAGATAATTCACCCCTCCACTTT	CASSPQGDNSPLHF
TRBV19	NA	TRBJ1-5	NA	TGTGCCAGTACAAAAAGATGGATTTATAGCAATCAGCCCCAGCATTTT	CASTKRWIYSNQPQHF
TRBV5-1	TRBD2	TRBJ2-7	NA	TGCGCCAGCAGCTGGACTAGCGGGAGTATCTACGAGCAGTACTTC	CASSWTSGSIYEQYF
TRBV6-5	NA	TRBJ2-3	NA	TGTGCCAGCAGTTACTCCGGACCCGCGACAGATACGCAGTATTTT	CASSYSGPATDTQYF
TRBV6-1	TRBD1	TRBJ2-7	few	TGTGCCAGCAGTCTGCGGGACAGGGACCACGAGCAGTACTTC	CASSLRDRDHEQYF
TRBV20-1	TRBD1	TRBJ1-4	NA	TGCAGTGCTAGAGACCCGGGACAGCTTGAAGAACTGTTTTTT	CSARDPGQLEELFF
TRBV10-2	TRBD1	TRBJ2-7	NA	TGCGCCAGCACCCCCGGGACAGGGTTCTACGAGCAGTACTTC	CASTPGTGFYEQYF
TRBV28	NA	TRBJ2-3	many	TGTGCCAGCAGCACCGATTTGCGGGCTAGCACAGATACGCAGTATTTT	CASSTDLRASTDTQYF
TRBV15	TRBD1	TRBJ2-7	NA	TGTGCCACCAGCACCATTCCAAGAAAGACAGGGTCTACCTACGAGCAGTACTTC	CATSTIPRKTGSTYEQYF
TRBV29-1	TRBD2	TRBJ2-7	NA	TGCAGCGTAGTCCTAGCGGGACTGGCCAGCAACGAGCAGTACTTC	CSVVLAGLASNEQYF
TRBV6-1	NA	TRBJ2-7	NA	TGTGCCAGCAGTGAATATCAAGGGGGGTCGTACGAGCAGTACTTC	CASSEYQGGSYEQYF
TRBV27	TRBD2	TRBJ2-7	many	TGTGCCAGCAGTCCGCTGGGGGGAGGGGACGGCTACGAGCAGTACTTC	CASSPLGGGDGYEQYF
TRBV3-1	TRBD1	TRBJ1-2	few	TGTGCCAGCAGCCCCCGGGACAGGGGGCAATATGGCTACACCTTC	CASSPRDRGQYGYTF
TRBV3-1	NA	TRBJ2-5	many	TGTGCCAGCAGCCAAGTAGGGGAGACCCAGTACTTC	CASSQVGETQYF
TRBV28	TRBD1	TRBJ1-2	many	TGTGCCAGCAGTTTATTAAGGGGACAGGGGAACGGCTACACCTTC	CASSLLRGQGNGYTF
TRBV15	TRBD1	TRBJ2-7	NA	TGTGCCACCAGCAGTGTTCGGACAGGCTACGAGCAGTACTTC	CATSSVRTGYEQYF
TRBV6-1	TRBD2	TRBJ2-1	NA	TGTGCCAGCAGTAGGAACAGGGTTCTAGCGGGAGGCCTAACAAGTTACAATGAGCAGTTCTTC	CASSRNRVLAGGLTSYNEQFF
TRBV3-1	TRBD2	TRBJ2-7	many	TGTGCCAGCAGCCCGATGGGACTAGCGGGGCTCTACGAGCAGTACTTC	CASSPMGLAGLYEQYF
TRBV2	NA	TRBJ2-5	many	TGTGCCAGCAGTGAAGTGGGGACCTTGAGAGAGACCCAGTACTTC	CASSEVGTLRETQYF
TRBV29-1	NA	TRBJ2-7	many	TGCAGCGTTGCCGACAGCTCCTACGAGCAGTACTTC	CSVADSSYEQYF
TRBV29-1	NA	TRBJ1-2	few	TGCAGCGTTGATGGCGCCCCGGTCGGCTACACCTTC	CSVDGAPVGYTF